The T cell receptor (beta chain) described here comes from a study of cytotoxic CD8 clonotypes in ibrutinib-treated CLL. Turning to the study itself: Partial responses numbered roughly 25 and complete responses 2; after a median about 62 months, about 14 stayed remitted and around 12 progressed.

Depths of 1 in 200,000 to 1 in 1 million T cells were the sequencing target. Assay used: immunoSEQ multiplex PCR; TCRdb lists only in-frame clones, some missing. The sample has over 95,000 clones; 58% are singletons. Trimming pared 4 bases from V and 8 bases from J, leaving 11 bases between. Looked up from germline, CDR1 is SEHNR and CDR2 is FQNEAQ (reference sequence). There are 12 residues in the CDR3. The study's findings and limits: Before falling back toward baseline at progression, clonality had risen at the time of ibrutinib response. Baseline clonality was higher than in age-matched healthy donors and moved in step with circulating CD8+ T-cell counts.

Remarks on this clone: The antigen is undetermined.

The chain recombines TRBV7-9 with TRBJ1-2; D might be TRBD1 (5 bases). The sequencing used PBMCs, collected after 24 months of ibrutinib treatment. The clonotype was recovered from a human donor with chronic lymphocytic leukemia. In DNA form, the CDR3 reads TGTGCCAGCAGCTCCGACAGTGCCGGCTACACCTTC. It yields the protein CASSSDSAGYTF.